This TCR beta chain was obtained from a study of shared clonotypes between healthy human individuals. V gave up 0 bases and J gave up 7 bases; unmatched junction bases: 8. CDR3 length: 15 residues. From germline, CDR1 is LGHNA and CDR2 YSLEER. The assay was immunoSEQ multiplex PCR, and TCRdb's table has in-frame clones only and misses some. The data contain some 1,600,000 clones, around 98% of them singletons. The sequenced sample consisted of naive CD4+ T cells sorted from blood. Subset of the sample: CD45RA+ positively selected. The receptor comes from a man aged 30-40 years in good health. The chain is built from TRBV4-3 and TRBJ1-2; 7 nucleotides agree with TRBD1. CDR3 DNA sequence: TGCGCCAGCAGCCAAGACCCCGGACAGGAGGGTGGCTACACCTTC. This codes for CASSQDPGQEGGYTF.